This TCR beta chain originates from a study of Ad26.COV2.S vaccination and SARS-CoV-2 variants. Regarding treatment: 15 to 20 received Ad26.COV2.S at low or high dose, single or two shots; several received placebo; per-sample allocation not given. Sampling was done on day 63 after the first vaccine or placebo injection. Profiled with immunoSEQ multiplex PCR; TCRdb holds only in-frame clones, not every one. The table records approximately 460,000 clones, roughly nine tenths of them present only once. The sequence derives from a person between 18 and 59 years old who received the Ad26.COV2.S COVID-19 vaccine or a placebo. This sample comprised peripheral blood, obtained in a trial of Ad26.COV2.S vaccine versus placebo.

CDR3 DNA: TGTGCCAGCAGTTTGGTGGGACTAGCGGGAGGGGGGTCCTACAATGAGCAGTTCTTC. Translated, it gives CASSLVGLAGGGSYNEQFF. This chain connects TRBV28 to TRBJ2-1, with 16 bases identical to TRBD2. The CDR3 consists of 19 residues. Germline CDR1 reads MDHEN; CDR2 reads SYDVKM. J gave up 1 base and V 3 bases, and 6 bases lay outside the gene matches.